This T cell receptor beta chain originates from a study of blood T cells in healthy people across ages. CDR3 length: 14 residues. Germline V gene lookup returns CDR1 LNHNV and CDR2 YYDKDF (reference sequence). The V end was cut by 0 bases, the J end by 1 base, with 5 bases between. Every donor gave 8.5 to 10 milliliters of peripheral blood. The authors ran a second PCR of roughly 6 to 12 cycles using a sample-barcoded 5' primer and a J-beta primer mix. TCRdb ran MiXCR on the 5' RACE reads and lists one entry per CDR3 protein. Counted here are roughly 640,000 distinct CDR3 sequences, approximately 30% occurring once; the ten biggest clones make up 15% to 18%.

Sequenced input: blood. This receptor was taken from a woman aged 80 or over in good health. V gene TRBV15 combines with J gene TRBJ2-3; D remains unclear. CDR3 in amino acids: CATSRDARTDTQYF. In nucleotides, the CDR3 is TGTGCCACCAGCAGAGATGCGCGCACAGATACGCAGTATTTT.